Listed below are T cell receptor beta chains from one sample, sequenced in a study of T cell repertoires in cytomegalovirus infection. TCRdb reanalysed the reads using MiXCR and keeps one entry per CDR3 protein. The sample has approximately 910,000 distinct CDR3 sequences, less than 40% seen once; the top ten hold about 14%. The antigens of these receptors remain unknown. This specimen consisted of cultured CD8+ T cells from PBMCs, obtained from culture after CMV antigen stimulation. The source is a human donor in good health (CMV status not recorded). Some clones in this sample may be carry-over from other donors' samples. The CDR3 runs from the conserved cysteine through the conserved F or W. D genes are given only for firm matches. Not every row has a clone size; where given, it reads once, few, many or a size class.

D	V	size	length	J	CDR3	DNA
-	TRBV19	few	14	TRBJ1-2	CASISTRTLYGYTF	TGTGCCAGTATCTCGACACGGACCCTCTATGGCTACACCTTC
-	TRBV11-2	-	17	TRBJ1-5	CASSLRGGEGSNQPQHF	TGTGCCAGCAGCTTAAGAGGGGGGGAGGGGAGCAATCAGCCCCAGCATTTT
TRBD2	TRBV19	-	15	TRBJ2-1	CASSPQRGEYNEQFF	TGTGCCAGTAGTCCCCAGCGGGGGGAATACAATGAGCAGTTCTTC
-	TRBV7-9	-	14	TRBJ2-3	CASSLAMDPTTQYF	TGTGCCAGCAGCTTAGCGATGGACCCCACCACGCAGTATTTT
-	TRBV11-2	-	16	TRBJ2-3	CASSLEAGVRTDTQYF	TGTGCCAGCAGCTTAGAGGCAGGGGTTCGCACAGATACGCAGTATTTT
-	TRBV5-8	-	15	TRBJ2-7	CASSFDLTDYYEQYF	TGTGCCAGCAGCTTCGATTTAACAGATTACTACGAGCAGTACTTC
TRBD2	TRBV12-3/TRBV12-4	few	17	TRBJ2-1	CASSPYLTSGDQNEQFF	TGTGCCAGCAGTCCCTACCTTACTAGCGGGGATCAGAATGAGCAGTTCTTC
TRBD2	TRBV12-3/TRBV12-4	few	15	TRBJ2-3	CASSFRTSQTDTQYF	TGTGCCAGCAGTTTTCGGACTAGCCAGACAGATACGCAGTATTTT
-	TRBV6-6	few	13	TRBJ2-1	CASSYSGTYEQFF	TGTGCCAGCAGTTACTCCGGGACTTATGAGCAGTTCTTC
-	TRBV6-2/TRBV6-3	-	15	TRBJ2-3	CASSYRRGLAGTQYF	TGTGCCAGCAGTTACCGGCGGGGTTTGGCAGGTACGCAGTATTTT
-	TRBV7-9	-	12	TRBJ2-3	CASSLYIDTQYF	TGTGCCAGCAGCTTATATATAGATACGCAGTATTTT
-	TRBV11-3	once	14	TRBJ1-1	CASSLGGDETEAFF	TGTGCCAGCAGCTTAGGAGGGGACGAAACTGAAGCTTTCTTT
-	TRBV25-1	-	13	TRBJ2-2	CASSLRAPGELFF	TGTGCCAGCAGTTTGAGGGCCCCCGGGGAGCTGTTTTTT